This TCR beta chain came from a study of blood T cell repertoires in COVID-19. The overall study: Acute and convalescent COVID-19 samples came from the United States, Italy and Spain. PBMCs, B-cell-depleted T cells, or T cells provided the cDNA or gDNA that made up the material.

Original analysis: Cell counts per sample came from amplifying reference gene primers. The assay was immunoSEQ multiplex PCR, and TCRdb's table has in-frame clones only and misses some. V, J and clone size were drawn from that table, and D and trimming were deduced from the DNA. Found here are 70,000 to 90,000 clones, 65% to 90% of them singletons; the top ten hold around 4.1%. The germline V and J ends were trimmed by 0 bases and 4 bases, with 8 bases remaining between them. CDR1 is SGHKS and CDR2 is YYEKEE in the germline V gene (reference sequence). The CDR3 sequence is 13 residues long. This clonotype originated in a man aged 60-69 years with acute or convalescent COVID-19. The sample comprised peripheral blood. The chain joins TRBV5-5 to TRBJ2-7; D not resolved. DNA for the CDR3: TGTGCCAGCAGCTTGGTCCCCCGTTACGAGCAGTACTTC. Encoded protein: CASSLVPRYEQYF.